This TCR beta chain was captured in a study of blood T cells in healthy people across ages (dated by TCRdb to about 2015). Some background on the complete study: In model experiments, template switching captured roughly one uniquely barcoded TCR beta cDNA molecule for every two T cells. Using deep sequencing normalized with unique cDNA molecular identifiers, the study measured how TCR beta repertoire diversity changes with age. Four age groups were formed from the donors: young (average about 17 years), middle-aged (just under 40), aged (roughly 58) and long-lived (more than 75). To avoid experimental bias, donors of different ages were spread randomly across the sequencing lanes. For two donors (one aged 18 to 29 and one aged 80 or older), the study analyzed two additional independent replicas of 1 million unique cDNA reads from the same blood draw. Beyond this particular receptor, the publication reports: The long-lived group showed more naive CD4+ T cells, fewer expanded clones and increased TCR diversity than the aged group, suggesting age selection. Observed TCR beta diversity correlated strongly with the percentage of naive T cells measured by flow cytometry. Donor CMV infection status was unknown, potentially confounding age-related changes in expanded clonotypes. Estimates of total diversity from one million sequenced T cells were regarded as lower bounds and underestimates. Bulk unsorted PBMC profiling prevented conclusive comparison of naive and antigen-experienced compartments. Observed TCR beta diversity per million T cells fell roughly linearly with age, and a significant reduction was already apparent by age roughly 40.

This clonotype was observed a few times. Its antigen is not yet known. No base-level quality is on record; no much larger clone is a single base apart. Library method: 5' RACE. The reads were generated on an Illumina HiSeq 2500. A second PCR of about 7 to 12 cycles was run with a J-beta primer mix and a sample-barcoded 5' primer. A unique molecular identifier was introduced onto each TCR beta cDNA molecule by a template-switch 5' adaptor carrying 12 random nucleotides. Each sample yielded at least 2.5 million CDR3-containing paired-end reads. The Mint cDNA synthesis kit, primed by a TRBC-specific oligonucleotide, was used to synthesize first-strand cDNA from all RNA. All cDNA was treated with uracil-DNA glycosylase and then went through a first 18-cycle PCR with the universal primers M1SS and BC2_uni_R. Processing in the source paper ran as follows. Normalization of each sample was performed by random selection of 1 million high-quality reads, each carrying a distinct molecular identifier. Reads sharing molecular identifiers were discarded rather than binned into consensus sequences. MiTCR, run with a Q25 quality threshold and the strictest error-elimination algorithm, handled CDR3 identification, clonotype clustering and error correction. Lower-bound total TCR beta diversity was estimated with a nonparametric unseen species model using Euler transformation. TCRdb reran the public reads through fastp at Q25 and MiXCR, keeping productive beta chains. Rows with one shared CDR3 protein collapse into an entry with the most common genes and DNA. These V and J calls derive from TCRdb rather than the authors' analysis. The sample table shows some 800,000 distinct CDR3 sequences, and under 55% are seen once. Of the sample, around 21% falls within the top ten clones.

Donors were 30 to 45 systemically healthy Caucasian individuals from Russia aged roughly 6 to 95 years. Each donor gave about 9.7 milliliters of peripheral blood, drawn into EDTA-treated Vacutainer tubes. Ficoll-Paque density-gradient centrifugation was used to isolate PBMCs, with at least 6.5 million per sample. Trizol reagent was used to extract total RNA from the PBMCs, yielding at least 5.5 micrograms per sample. For every donor, an aliquot of PBMCs went through flow cytometry to measure the percentages of naive CD45RAhigh/CD27high T cells. This receptor was taken from a man aged 55-75 years in good health. The material sequenced was blood.

The sequenced DNA is TGCAGTGCTAGTAGGCAGGGGTGGGCCAAAAACATTCAGTACTTC. It encodes CSASRQGWAKNIQYF. This sequence uses TRBV20-1 and TRBJ2-4, with TRBD1 tentatively as D gene (6 bases match). V lost 3 bases and J lost 1 base; the stretch between them is 13 bases long. Counted from cysteine to phenylalanine, this CDR3 has 15 amino acids. Only CDR3 DNA is held: 45 bases, read in frame from base 1. Sequences DFQATT (CDR1) and SNEGSKA (CDR2) are obtained from the germline V gene (reference sequence).